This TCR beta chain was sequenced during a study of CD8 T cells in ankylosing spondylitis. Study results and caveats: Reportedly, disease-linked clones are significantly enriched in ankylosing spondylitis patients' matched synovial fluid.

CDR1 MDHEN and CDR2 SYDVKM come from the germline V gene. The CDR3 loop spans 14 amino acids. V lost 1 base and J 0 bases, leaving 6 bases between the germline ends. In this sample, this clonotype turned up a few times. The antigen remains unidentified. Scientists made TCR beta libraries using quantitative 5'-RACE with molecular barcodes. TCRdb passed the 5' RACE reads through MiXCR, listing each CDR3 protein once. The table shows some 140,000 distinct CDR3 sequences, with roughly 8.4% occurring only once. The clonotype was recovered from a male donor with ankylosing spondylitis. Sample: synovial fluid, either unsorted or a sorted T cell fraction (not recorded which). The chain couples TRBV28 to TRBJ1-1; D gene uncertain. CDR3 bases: TGTGCCAGCAGTTTATACGGAGTGAACACTGAAGCTTTCTTT. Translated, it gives CASSLYGVNTEAFF.